This T cell receptor beta chain was found in a study of T cells in Graves' hyperthyroidism and ophthalmopathy. Study-level information: Peripheral blood was acquired at first diagnosis, ahead of any therapy whatsoever.

The germline gives CDR1 ENHRY, CDR2 SYGVKD. The CDR3 runs 14 residues. V was trimmed by 4 bases and J by 5 bases, leaving 14 bases between them. Ophthalmopathy in the patients scored at least 3 on Clinical Activity Score and at least 4 on NOSPECS grade, lasting under 3 months. The diagnoses drew upon clinical symptoms, serum thyroxine and TRAb, thyroid ultrasound and orbital computed tomography. Study-wide results and caveats: A model of 13 V-J features distinguished ophthalmopathy from stable hyperthyroidism.

Researchers took RNA transcripts and amplified the TCR beta CDR3 regions from them. HTBI primers were employed in a first-round RT-PCR of the TCR CDR3. A single record per CDR3 protein comes from TCRdb applying MiXCR to the multiplex PCR reads. The sample includes 360,000 or so distinct CDR3 sequences, about a sixth of them seen just once. Many counts were recorded for this clonotype. What it binds is unknown. This chain uses TRBV10-3 with TRBJ2-5, with a possible D match to TRBD2 (6 bases). Sequencing was performed on blood. The origin of this receptor is a middle-aged woman with Graves' ophthalmopathy. CDR3 residues: CAISAGGPWETQYF. The CDR3 DNA reads TGTGCCATCAGTGCCGGAGGGCCGTGGGAGACCCAGTACTTC.